These T cell receptor beta chains were read from a single sample in a study of blood T cell repertoires in COVID-19. The method was immunoSEQ multiplex PCR; TCRdb's version includes in-frame clones alone and lacks a portion of them. The sample consists of about 230,000 clones, about 90% of them appearing once. The sequenced sample was peripheral blood. The source is a woman aged 55-75 years with acute or convalescent COVID-19. Each CDR3 is given with its conserved first and last residue. D genes are given only for firm matches. Some rows have no size entry. The others give once, few or many, or a class for an expanded clone.

D gene,V gene,J gene,clone size,CDR3 DNA,CDR3 protein
NA,TRBV5-6,TRBJ2-3,NA,TGTGCCAGCAGCCAAAACCGGGGGTTAAAGGGCACAGATACGCAGTATTTT,CASSQNRGLKGTDTQYF
TRBD2,TRBV19,TRBJ2-7,once,TGTGCCAGTAGTGCCCTAGCGGGAGGTCCCGAGCAGTACTTC,CASSALAGGPEQYF
TRBD1,TRBV24-1,TRBJ2-7,NA,TGTGCCACCAGCAATCAGGGGGCCAGCCACGAGCAGTACTTC,CATSNQGASHEQYF
TRBD1,TRBV28,TRBJ2-7,NA,TGTGCCAGCAGCCGCCCGGGGACAGCGACCTACGAGCAGTACTTC,CASSRPGTATYEQYF
NA,TRBV3-1/TRBV3-2,TRBJ2-5,NA,TGTGCCAGCAGCCAGAGGGCCCGGTACCAAGAGACCCAGTACTTC,CASSQRARYQETQYF
TRBD2,TRBV6-6,TRBJ2-3,NA,TGTGCCAGCAGGTACGGGACTAGCCAGGGAGATACGCAGTATTTT,CASRYGTSQGDTQYF
NA,TRBV15,TRBJ1-1,NA,TGTGCCACCAGCAGAGTCCTACAGGGTGGATCTGAAGCTTTCTTT,CATSRVLQGGSEAFF
TRBD1,TRBV28,TRBJ1-3,NA,TGTGCCAGCAGTCAGCTCGACAGGGGTGGTAACACCATATATTTT,CASSQLDRGGNTIYF
TRBD1,TRBV7-2,TRBJ1-4,NA,TGTGCCAGCAGCTCATCAACCGGGACAGTGGGGGAAAAACTGTTTTTT,CASSSSTGTVGEKLFF
TRBD2,TRBV11-3,TRBJ2-3,NA,TGTGCCAGCAGCTTCTCTAGCGGGGTCACAGATACGCAGTATTTT,CASSFSSGVTDTQYF
TRBD2,TRBV7-3,TRBJ2-5,NA,TGTGCCAGCAGCGAAAAACTTACTAGCGGGATCCAAGAGACCCAGTACTTC,CASSEKLTSGIQETQYF
NA,TRBV4-1,TRBJ2-1,NA,TGCGCCAGCAGCCCCCTTGGGAGGGGGGTTGATGAGCAGTTCTTC,CASSPLGRGVDEQFF
NA,TRBV30,TRBJ1-6,once,TGTGCCTGGAGTCCAGGGAGGTCGGGGAATTCACCCCTCCACTTT,CAWSPGRSGNSPLHF
TRBD2,TRBV3-1/TRBV3-2,TRBJ2-1,NA,TGTGCCAGCAGCCAAGGGCCTCTAGCGGGGGGGAAGAATGAGCAGTTCTTC,CASSQGPLAGGKNEQFF
TRBD2,TRBV19,TRBJ2-3,NA,TGTGCCAGTAGTGGACTAGCGGGGAACACAGATACGCAGTATTTT,CASSGLAGNTDTQYF
NA,TRBV19,TRBJ1-2,NA,TGTGCCAGTAGTATCCGGGGAAATGGCTACACCTTC,CASSIRGNGYTF
TRBD1,TRBV5-5,TRBJ1-1,NA,TGTGCCAGCAGCCGCACAGGGGGCACTATGAACACTGAAGCTTTCTTT,CASSRTGGTMNTEAFF
NA,TRBV5-1,TRBJ1-2,NA,TGCGCCAGCAGCGTGGGGGATCAGGCGGGGAACTATGGCTACACCTTC,CASSVGDQAGNYGYTF
NA,TRBV5-5,TRBJ2-3,NA,TGTGCCAGCAGCTTGGACGGGTCTAGCACAGATACGCAGTATTTT,CASSLDGSSTDTQYF
TRBD2,TRBV19,TRBJ2-1,NA,TGTGCCAGTAGTATTATCCGAACTAGCGGGGGGGACAATGAGCAGTTCTTC,CASSIIRTSGGDNEQFF
NA,TRBV15,TRBJ1-2,NA,TGTGCCACCAGCAGAGACAGGATCTATGGCTACACCTTC,CATSRDRIYGYTF
NA,TRBV6-5,TRBJ1-6,once,TGTGCCAGCAGGCGGCCATATAATTCACCCCTCCACTTT,CASRRPYNSPLHF
NA,TRBV19,TRBJ2-4,NA,TGTGCCAGTACCGCGACAGCCGTTAACGTTCAGTACTTC,CASTATAVNVQYF
NA,TRBV11-2,TRBJ2-1,NA,TGTGCCAGCAGCTTAGGCGGGACGGGCCTTGAGCAGTTCTTC,CASSLGGTGLEQFF
NA,TRBV7-9,TRBJ1-1,NA,TGTGCCAGCAGCTTAGCCACAGGGACGAACACTGAAGCTTTCTTT,CASSLATGTNTEAFF
NA,TRBV21-1,TRBJ2-1,NA,TGTGCCAGCAGCCCGAGGACTAGCGGGAGGCCTTCCTACAATGAGCAGTTCTTC,CASSPRTSGRPSYNEQFF
TRBD1,TRBV7-9,TRBJ1-2,NA,TGTGCCAGCAGCTTGGTCTCCGGAACAGGGGCTAACTATGGCTACACCTTC,CASSLVSGTGANYGYTF
NA,TRBV7-2,TRBJ2-3,NA,TGTGCCAGCAGCTTAGCGAGCGTGGAAGATACGCAGTATTTT,CASSLASVEDTQYF
NA,TRBV30,TRBJ1-5,NA,TGTGCCTGGAGTAAAGTGGGCTATAGCAATCAGCCCCAGCATTTT,CAWSKVGYSNQPQHF
TRBD2,TRBV19,TRBJ2-1,few,TGTGCCAGTAGCCCCCAGGGTAGCGGGAGTACTGAGCAGTTCTTC,CASSPQGSGSTEQFF
NA,TRBV5-1,TRBJ2-3,NA,TGCGCCAGCAGCTTGGCAGGGTTAGGTACAGATACGCAGTATTTT,CASSLAGLGTDTQYF
NA,TRBV7-9,TRBJ2-3,once,TGTGCCAGCAGCACCACCTCCAGGGCGAACACAGATACGCAGTATTTT,CASSTTSRANTDTQYF
NA,TRBV9,TRBJ2-3,NA,TGTGCCAGCACCCATTCTGGGGGGAGCACAGATACGCAGTATTTT,CASTHSGGSTDTQYF
NA,TRBV28,TRBJ1-2,NA,TGTGCCAGCAGTTTAGATTCTTTAGATAACTATGGCTACACCTTC,CASSLDSLDNYGYTF
TRBD2,TRBV19,TRBJ2-3,NA,TGTGCCAGTAGTAACTGGCTTCTAGCGGGAGTTGGAGATACGCAGTATTTT,CASSNWLLAGVGDTQYF
TRBD1,TRBV5-5,TRBJ2-7,few,TGTGCCAGCCGATTAACAGGGGGTTCCTACGAGCAGTACTTC,CASRLTGGSYEQYF
NA,TRBV11-2,TRBJ1-1,once,TGTGCCAGCAGCTTCGGGCGGGTTTTAACTGAAGCTTTCTTT,CASSFGRVLTEAFF
NA,TRBV19,TRBJ2-2,NA,TGTGCCAGTAGTAAAAAGCTAGCGAAGGCGAACACCGGGGAGCTGTTTTTT,CASSKKLAKANTGELFF
TRBD2,TRBV5-1,TRBJ2-2,NA,TGCGCCAGCAGCTCACTAGCGGGGTCGAACACCGGGGAGCTGTTTTTT,CASSSLAGSNTGELFF
TRBD2,TRBV29-1,TRBJ2-5,NA,TGCAGCGTTGATACTCGGGGAGGGGCCCTCCGAGAGACCCAGTACTTC,CSVDTRGGALRETQYF
NA,TRBV9,TRBJ2-5,few,TGTGCCAGCAGCGTAGCTCGGTCGGAGACCCAGTACTTC,CASSVARSETQYF
NA,TRBV6-1,TRBJ1-3,NA,TGTGCCAGCAGTGAAGCGGTCAGCGAACCTGGAAACACCATATATTTT,CASSEAVSEPGNTIYF
TRBD1,TRBV3-1/TRBV3-2,TRBJ2-5,NA,TGTGCCAGCAGCCCAATTGACAGGGACCAAGAGACCCAGTACTTC,CASSPIDRDQETQYF
TRBD2,TRBV9,TRBJ2-1,once,TGTGCCAGCAGCGTCATAGGGCCTAGCGGGAGGGATGAGCAGTTCTTC,CASSVIGPSGRDEQFF
TRBD1,TRBV10-3,TRBJ1-2,NA,TGTGCCATCAGCCCGGACAGGGCGGAAGGCTACACCTTC,CAISPDRAEGYTF
NA,TRBV20-1,TRBJ2-7,NA,TGCAGTGCGTCTACAGGCCCGCCGCAGTACTTC,CSASTGPPQYF
NA,TRBV7-9,TRBJ1-2,NA,TGTGCCAGCAGCCCTCATGGCAGGGAATATGGCTACACCTTC,CASSPHGREYGYTF
TRBD1,TRBV19,TRBJ1-2,NA,TGTGCCAGTAGTACCGCCACAGGGGGCTTTGGCTACACCTTC,CASSTATGGFGYTF
TRBD2,TRBV7-6,TRBJ2-3,NA,TGTGCCAGCAGCGCGAGGTGGGGGGGTACAGATACGCAGTATTTT,CASSARWGGTDTQYF
TRBD2,TRBV28,TRBJ2-2,few,TGTGCCAGCAGTTCTCCAACTAGCGGGAGATCCGGGGAGCTGTTTTTT,CASSSPTSGRSGELFF
NA,TRBV6-5,TRBJ1-2,NA,TGTGCCAGCACCGACAGGAACTATGGCTACACCTTC,CASTDRNYGYTF